The rows below give T cell receptor beta chains drawn from one sample of a study of T cell changes during pregnancy in multiple sclerosis. Profiled with immunoSEQ multiplex PCR; TCRdb holds only in-frame clones, not every one. The sample lists under 25,000 clones; roughly 90% were seen once. The starting material was CD8+ T cells from peripheral blood mononuclear cells, obtained in the first trimester of pregnancy. These receptors all stem from a female donor in good health, enrolled as a control in a pregnancy study. Both conserved end residues are part of each CDR3.

v_call	j_call	cdr3_aa
TRBV13	TRBJ2-1	CASSFSPGWGRDNEQFF
TRBV5-6	TRBJ2-2	CASSLGLAGGAGELFF
TRBV5-1	TRBJ2-3	CASSLTTSGTDTQYF
TRBV7-3	TRBJ2-5	CASSLRGGREETQYF
TRBV29-1	TRBJ2-6	CSVEERRAGEPGANVLTF
TRBV28	TRBJ2-2	CASSITGLVDTGELFF
TRBV6-5	TRBJ1-2	CASSSPTGTVGYGYTF
TRBV10-3	TRBJ1-4	CAISESKAGLITNEKLFF
TRBV5-4	TRBJ1-2	CASSLDARVHYGYTF
TRBV7-9	TRBJ2-1	CASSPRLAGVRNEQFF
TRBV19	TRBJ1-5	CASREWGNQPQHF
TRBV2	TRBJ2-2	CASSEGGRYTGELFF
TRBV6-4	TRBJ1-1	CASSDSNSGPTEAFF
TRBV29-1	TRBJ2-7	CSVDSGLGGYEQYF
TRBV4-3	TRBJ2-1	CASSQGAGGPYNEQFF
TRBV5-1	TRBJ2-7	CASSGSQGYEQYF
TRBV7-9	TRBJ1-5	CASSREGDMGQPQHF
TRBV27	TRBJ2-3	CASFRLATDTQYF
TRBV7-9	TRBJ2-7	CASSPGSRNYEQYF
TRBV29-1	TRBJ2-2	CSVVPGTGAGELFF
TRBV7-9	TRBJ1-4	CASSSNRGATNEKLFF
TRBV7-9	TRBJ1-1	CASSDEGGSAEAFF
TRBV2	TRBJ1-1	CASTSGTRNTEAFF
TRBV7-9	TRBJ2-7	CASSLSSAEQYF
TRBV10-3	TRBJ1-5	CAISEVSQPQHF
TRBV28	TRBJ1-5	CASTPQGFGNQPQHF
TRBV9	TRBJ2-7	CASSVGGPRVNEQYF
TRBV6-1	TRBJ2-7	CASNPLGASYEQYF
TRBV27	TRBJ2-1	CASRQGAGGQFF
TRBV30	TRBJ2-7	CAWSVSGAGYEQYF
TRBV7-2	TRBJ2-5	CASTSRGAGETQYF
TRBV4-1	TRBJ1-1	CASSRETAVNTEAFF
TRBV11-2	TRBJ2-1	CAMGGAGNEQFF
TRBV11-2	TRBJ1-1	CASNRWSEAFF
TRBV4-2	TRBJ2-7	CASSQEGDYSYEQYF
TRBV7-6	TRBJ2-7	CASSFAGTGSYEQYF
TRBV30	TRBJ2-1	CAWSPSNYNEQFF
TRBV14	TRBJ1-2	CASSLTLWAGYTF
TRBV6-1	TRBJ1-4	CASSEGGQINEKLFF